This T cell receptor (beta chain) stems from a study of T cells after yellow fever vaccination. Study results and caveats: Compared with primary, the secondary response was weaker and peaked at day 5, not 15.

Template switching with 5'RACE generated the TCR cDNA and added a universal primer site and UMIs. TCRdb redid the calling of the 5' RACE reads with MiXCR, one entry per CDR3 protein. Of around 330,000 distinct CDR3 sequences in the sample, about 3.5% were seen once. This clonotype was seen only a few times. Its cognate antigen is unknown. This specimen was PBMCs, taken on the day of the yellow fever booster vaccination. This receptor was taken from a man aged 18 to 35 who received the YFV17D yellow fever vaccine.

Here the CDR3 DNA reads TGTGCCAGCAGCGTAGAGGGCAGGGACACAGATACGCAGTATTTT. Encoded protein: CASSVEGRDTDTQYF. This sequence joins TRBV9 and TRBJ2-3, with D possibly matching TRBD1 (5 bases). CDR1 and CDR2 from the germline V gene are SGDLS and YYNGEE. Trimming took off 0 bases at V and 2 bases at J, with 10 bases between the two ends. The CDR3 covers 15 residues.